This T cell receptor beta chain was recorded in a study of shared clonotypes between healthy human individuals. Study in general: The people who gave samples were a couple of women and a few men aged 18 to 49. Study-wide results and limits: Non-shared clonotypes showed lower generation probabilities than clonotypes common to all four donors. It was expected that sequencing depth would affect clonotype sharing among donors.

Sequenced by immunoSEQ multiplex PCR; TCRdb stores in-frame clones only, minus some. The sample lists hundreds of thousands of clones, more than 70% occurring once. Germline V lookup: CDR1 MGHRA, CDR2 YSYEKL. This CDR3 has 14 amino acids. Trimming pared 0 bases from V and 2 bases from J, leaving 8 bases between. There were only Caucasian adults among the donors, and all lived in Nashville, Tennessee. About this clone itself: What it binds is unknown.

J is TRBJ2-7 and V is TRBV4-1; D remains unclear. The sequence came from a woman between 25 and 40 years old in good health. The sample was memory CD4+ T cells sorted from blood. Sample subset: CD45RA-negative fraction. The CDR3 DNA follows: TGCGCCAGCAGCCAAGAGCGGCCCCCCTACGAGCAGTACTTC. This codes for CASSQERPPYEQYF.